This TCR beta chain stems from a study of blood T cell repertoires in COVID-19. Study background: Some COVID-19 samples were acute and others convalescent; all came from the United States, Italy and Spain.

This clone was observed a single time. Seattle's cohort entered during active infection and was followed longitudinally. Germline-derived CDR1 and CDR2 are KGHSH and LQKENI. The CDR3 spans 19 residues. J lost 2 bases, V lost 2 bases, and 13 bases had no gene match. Method: immunoSEQ multiplex PCR; TCRdb's copy keeps in-frame clones and lacks some. The data show some 300,000 clones, approximately 90% seen once. The sequence derives from a woman aged 45-60 years with COVID-19, enrolled during active disease. The sequenced sample was peripheral blood. The J gene is TRBJ2-3, the V gene TRBV18; 10 bases are shared with TRBD2. The CDR3, as DNA: TGTGCCAGCTCACCAGGGGAAGCTCTAGCGGGAGCCCTCACAGATACGCAGTATTTT. Translated: CASSPGEALAGALTDTQYF. Variable domain in full (rest from reference TRBV18 and TRBJ2-3): NAGVMQNPRHLVRRRGQEARLRCSPMKGHSHVYWYRQLPEEGLKFMVYLQKENIIDESGMPKERFSAEFPKEGPSILRIQQVVRGDSAAYFCASSPGEALAGALTDTQYFGPGTRLTVL.